This T cell receptor beta chain was profiled in a study of T cell responses to AZD1222 COVID-19 vaccine. Only in-frame clones appear in the TCRdb table, and some are missing; sequencing was by immunoSEQ multiplex PCR. This table has around 150,000 clones, around 90% appearing once. The germline CDR1 and CDR2 sequences are SGHTS and YDEGEE. Unmatched junction bases numbered 6, after V lost 4 bases and J lost 8 bases. The CDR3 length is 13 residues. This receptor was taken from an adult in good health. J is TRBJ2-7 and V is TRBV5-8; TRBD1 agrees at 10 bases. The specimen comprised peripheral blood, sampled on day 0 of AZD1222 vaccination. The CDR3 coding sequence is TGTGCCAGCAGCACGACAGGGGGCGCGCAGCAGTACTTC. The encoded protein is CASSTTGGAQQYF.